One T cell receptor (beta chain) is described in this entry. Donors came from a validation cohort of some 130 subjects, distinct from the first 666-subject cohort. The method was immunoSEQ multiplex PCR; TCRdb's version includes in-frame clones alone and lacks a portion of them. The sample yields a few hundred thousand clones, 80% to 95% seen once. Germline assignment: CDR1 MNHEY and CDR2 SVGAGI. The CDR3 totals 14 residues. Trimming took off 6 bases at V and 1 base at J, with 12 bases between the two ends. This sample is drawn from a study of cytomegalovirus exposure and HLA in healthy donors. The V and J genes are TRBV6-5 and TRBJ2-5; D unresolved. The sequence derives from a woman aged 25 to 39 in good health and CMV-seronegative. What was sequenced was PBMCs. DNA of the CDR3: TGTGCCAGCAGCTTGCCGGGCTTCCAAGAGACCCAGTACTTC. Translating gives CASSLPGFQETQYF.